Below are 3 T cell receptor beta chains sequenced from a single sample in a study of CD8 T cells in ankylosing spondylitis. Using its own MiXCR run on the 5' RACE reads, TCRdb lists one record per CDR3 protein. The data show about 52,000 distinct CDR3 sequences, 7.4% seen once. Input material: blood, either unsorted or a sorted T cell fraction (not recorded which). These receptors were taken from a female donor with ankylosing spondylitis or in good health (not recorded which).

At least ten counts were recorded for this clonotype. The V gene is TRBV6-5, the J gene TRBJ1-3, with a possible D match to TRBD1 (6 bases). The CDR3 is 14 residues long. The germline V gene encodes CDR1 MNHEY and CDR2 SVGAGI. V was pared by 2 bases and J by 4 bases, with 9 bases between. For the CDR3, the DNA is TGTGCCAGCAGTTACAGGGGGGGAGGAAACACCATATATTTT. Amino acid sequence: CASSYRGGGNTIYF.

This clonotype was picked up many times. The rearrangement links TRBV28 to TRBJ1-1; no definite D call. The CDR3 runs 12 residues. Germline CDR1 reads MDHEN; CDR2 reads SYDVKM. Trimming took off 7 bases at V and 3 bases at J, with 9 bases between the two ends. The CDR3 is CASIQGYTEAFF. DNA for the CDR3: TGTGCCAGCATCCAAGGGTACACTGAAGCTTTCTTT.

V usage is TRBV6-1 and J usage is TRBJ1-5; D gene uncertain. This CDR3 comprises 12 residues. Germline V gene lookup returns CDR1 MNHNS and CDR2 SASEGT. The V end was cut by 6 bases, the J end by 7 bases, with 10 bases between. In DNA, the CDR3 is TGTGCCAGCAGGGCCTCTACCCAGCCCCAGCATTTT. Its translation is CASRASTQPQHF.